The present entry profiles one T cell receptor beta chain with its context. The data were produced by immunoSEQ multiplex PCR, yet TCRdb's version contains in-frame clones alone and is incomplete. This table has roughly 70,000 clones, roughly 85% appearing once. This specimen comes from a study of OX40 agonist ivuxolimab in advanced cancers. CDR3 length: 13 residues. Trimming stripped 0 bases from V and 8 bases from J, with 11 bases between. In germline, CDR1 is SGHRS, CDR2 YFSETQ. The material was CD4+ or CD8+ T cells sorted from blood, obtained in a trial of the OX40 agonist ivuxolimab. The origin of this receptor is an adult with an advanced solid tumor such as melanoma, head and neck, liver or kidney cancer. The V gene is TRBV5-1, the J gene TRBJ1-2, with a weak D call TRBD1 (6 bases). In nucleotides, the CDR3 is TGCGCCAGCAGCTTGGTGGTCCAGGGGGGCTACACCTTC. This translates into CASSLVVQGGYTF.